Sequencing of this TCR beta chain was carried out in a study of blood T cell repertoires in COVID-19. Study background: Sources were T cells, B-cell-depleted T cells, or PBMCs; the material itself was cDNA or gDNA.

This clone was counted once. Per the germline V gene, CDR1 is SGHAT and CDR2 is FQNNGV. CDR3 size: 14 residues. Between the trimmed V and J ends, which lost 0 bases and 4 bases, there was a span of 8 bases. Only in-frame clones appear in the TCRdb table, and some are missing; sequencing was by immunoSEQ multiplex PCR. The repertoire holds 95,000 to 100,000 clones, with about 80% as singletons. The clonotype comes from a man between 65 and 85 years old with acute or convalescent COVID-19. Sequenced material: peripheral blood. The chain combines TRBV11-2 with TRBJ2-3; D possibly corresponds to TRBD2 (5 bases). The CDR3 DNA follows: TGTGCCAGCAGCTTAGACGGGATTTCAGATACGCAGTATTTT. Protein product: CASSLDGISDTQYF. Looking up the rest from reference TRBV11-2 and TRBJ2-3 gives the full variable domain: EAGVAQSPRYKIIEKRQSVAFWCNPISGHATLYWYQQILGQGPKLLIQFQNNGVVDDSQLPKDRFSAERLKGVDSTLKIQPAKLEDSAVYLCASSLDGISDTQYFGPGTRLTVL.